The 10 T cell receptor beta chains listed next were all sequenced from one sample in a study of blood T cell repertoires in COVID-19. Here immunoSEQ multiplex PCR was the method, and the copy in TCRdb shows in-frame clones only, minus some. The sample lists under 300,000 clones, about 90% occurring once. The sample taken for sequencing was PBMCs or T cells enriched from blood (not recorded which). These receptors all come from a human donor in a cohort exposed to, infected with or recovered from COVID-19 (not recorded which). The donor label of this sample is uncertain.

J is TRBJ2-7 and V is TRBV4-1, with D perhaps TRBD1 (5 bases). CDR3 size: 13 residues. Germline CDR1 and CDR2: MGHRA and YSYEKL. V lost 1 base to trimming and J lost 3 bases, with 7 bases between them. The CDR3 DNA reads as TGCGCCAGCAGCCAAGGACAGAACTACGAGCAGTACTTC. It is translated as CASSQGQNYEQYF.

This chain uses TRBV18 with TRBJ2-3, with D possibly TRBD1 on 6 matching bases. Between the trimmed V and J ends, which lost 3 bases and 6 bases, there was a span of 10 bases. The V gene's germline CDR1 is KGHSH and CDR2 LQKENI. The CDR3 is made up of 13 amino acids. As DNA, the CDR3 is TGTGCCAGCTCACCGGGGGCCCGGGATACGCAGTATTTT. Translating gives CASSPGARDTQYF.

This chain joins TRBV4-1 and TRBJ1-5, with 8 bases that match TRBD1. V lost 0 bases to trimming and J lost 4 bases; unmatched junction nucleotides: 5. Germline V gene data show CDR1 as MGHRA and CDR2 as YSYEKL. This CDR3 has 16 residues. This chain's CDR3 is CASSQEARGLNQPQHF. The CDR3 DNA sequence: TGCGCCAGCAGCCAAGAGGCCAGGGGGCTAAATCAGCCCCAGCATTTT.

V usage is TRBV11-2 and J usage is TRBJ2-1, with 12 bases matching TRBD2. Germline V CDR1 and CDR2: SGHAT, FQNNGV. This CDR3 has 16 residues. V lost 3 bases to trimming and J lost 4 bases; unmatched junction nucleotides: 4. The CDR3 is CASSFRTSGDYNEQFF. The CDR3 DNA is TGTGCCAGCAGCTTCCGGACTAGCGGGGATTACAATGAGCAGTTCTTC.

V usage is TRBV19 and J usage is TRBJ1-1; TRBD1 might be the D (6 bases). The germline V gene encodes CDR1 LNHDA and CDR2 SQIVND (reference sequence). The V end was cut by 9 bases, the J end by 1 base, with 21 bases between. CDR3 length equals 16 residues. The CDR3 spells CASAKAWGTQNTEAFF. CDR3 nucleotides: TGTGCCAGCGCTAAGGCGTGGGGGACACAGAACACTGAAGCTTTCTTT.

V gene TRBV7-9 combines with J gene TRBJ1-1, with a tentative D call TRBD1 (6 bases). CDR1 is SEHNR, CDR2 FQNEAQ, per germline (reference sequence). V lost 2 bases to trimming and J lost 6 bases, with 19 bases between them. This CDR3 is built from 16 residues. The CDR3 is CASSLRPRQVEPEAFF. For the CDR3, the DNA is TGTGCCAGCAGCTTAAGGCCCCGACAGGTGGAACCTGAAGCTTTCTTT.

The chain combines TRBV25-1 with TRBJ2-1; TRBD1 matches at 7 bases. The V segment lost 6 bases and the J segment 2 bases; nucleotides outside the gene matches: 7. The germline CDR1 and CDR2 sequences are MGHDK and SYGVNS. The CDR3 is made up of 15 amino acids. The CDR3 reads CASSRGQGAYNEQFF. CDR3 bases: TGTGCCAGCAGCCGAGGGCAGGGGGCCTACAATGAGCAGTTCTTC.

This clone was picked up one time. V gene TRBV7-9 combines with J gene TRBJ1-2; unclear D gene. The V end was cut by 7 bases, the J end by 8 bases, with 11 bases between. The CDR3 totals 11 residues. From germline, CDR1 is SEHNR and CDR2 FQNEAQ (reference sequence). The CDR3 bases are TGTGCCAGCAACTCCGGGTACGGCTACACCTTC. Protein: CASNSGYGYTF.

This chain uses TRBV19 with TRBJ1-3; TRBD1 matches at 7 bases. Germline CDR1 and CDR2: LNHDA and SQIVND (reference sequence). There are 14 residues in the CDR3. V lost 4 bases to trimming and J lost 1 base; unmatched junction nucleotides: 1. This chain's CDR3 is CASSTQGSGNTIYF. The CDR3, as DNA: TGTGCCAGTAGTACACAGGGGTCTGGAAACACCATATATTTT.

V is TRBV7-9 and J is TRBJ2-1, with 7 bases identical to TRBD2. The CDR3 is made up of 13 amino acids. The trim removed 5 bases at V and 7 bases at J, leaving 5 bases unmatched. Germline V CDR1 and CDR2: SEHNR, FQNEAQ (reference sequence). The CDR3 DNA sequence: TGTGCCAGCAGCCCCCGGGGGGTAAATGAGCAGTTCTTC. This encodes CASSPRGVNEQFF. Full variable domain (rest looked up from reference TRBV7-9 and TRBJ2-1): DTGVSQNPRHKITKRGQNVTFRCDPISEHNRLYWYRQTLGQGPEFLTYFQNEAQLEKSRLLSDRFSAERPKGSFSTLEIQRTEQGDSAMYLCASSPRGVNEQFFGPGTRLTVL.